The 10 T cell receptor beta chains presented below share a single source sample, sequenced in a study of T cell responses to AZD1222 COVID-19 vaccine. Only in-frame clones appear in the TCRdb table, and some are missing; sequencing was by immunoSEQ multiplex PCR. Of roughly 42,000 clones listed, roughly 75% were seen once; the top ten hold about 4.3%. Specimen: peripheral blood, collected on day 0 of AZD1222 vaccination. The receptor source for this set is an adult in good health.

This rearrangement joins TRBV12-3 or TRBV12-4 to TRBJ1-1, with D hard to call. The germline V and J ends were trimmed by 6 bases and 0 bases, with 8 bases remaining between them. The CDR3 is 13 residues long. The CDR3 reads CASRGRMNTEAFF. CDR3 nucleotide sequence: TGTGCCAGCAGGGGGAGAATGAACACTGAAGCTTTCTTT.

The CDR3 DNA reads as TGTGCCAGCAGCTTGTACTATGAGGACATTCAGTACTTC. Residues: CASSLYYEDIQYF. V gene TRBV5-5 combines with J gene TRBJ2-4, with unresolved D. CDR1 and CDR2 from the germline V gene are SGHKS and YYEKEE (reference sequence). V lost 1 base to trimming and J lost 8 bases, with 10 bases between them. The CDR3 spans 13 residues. The variable domain in full, completed from reference TRBV5-5 and TRBJ2-4, reads DAGVTQSPTHLIKTRGQQVTLRCSPISGHKSVSWYQQVLGQGPQFIFQYYEKEERGRGNFPDRFSARQFPNYSSELNVNALLLGDSALYLCASSLYYEDIQYFGAGTRLSVL.

The V gene is TRBV7-3, the J gene TRBJ2-5; D might be TRBD2 (6 bases). This CDR3 region has 13 residues. The germline V gene encodes CDR1 SGHTA and CDR2 FQGTGA. V lost 5 bases and J 4 bases, leaving 11 bases between the germline ends. The CDR3 nucleotides read TGTGCCAGCAGCCCAGGGACTGGAGAGACCCAGTACTTC. This codes for CASSPGTGETQYF.

The rearrangement joins TRBV19 to TRBJ1-2; possible D gene TRBD1, 6 bases. Germline values: CDR1 LNHDA, CDR2 SQIVND (reference sequence). This CDR3 is 14 amino acids long. Trimming cost V 7 bases and J 3 bases, with 15 bases left between them. The DNA for the CDR3 is TGTGCCAGTAAGGAGGGGAGGACAGACTATGGCTACACCTTC. Translated, it gives CASKEGRTDYGYTF.

V usage is TRBV4-2 and J usage is TRBJ2-1, with a possible D match to TRBD2 (7 bases). The V gene's germline CDR1 is LGHNA and CDR2 YNFKEQ. The V gene lost 4 bases and the J gene lost 3 bases, with 16 bases spanning the gap. The CDR3 is 16 amino acids. The CDR3 region is CASSLFRGAFYNEQFF. The DNA of the CDR3 is TGTGCCAGCAGCCTCTTCCGGGGGGCCTTCTACAATGAGCAGTTCTTC.

This chain uses TRBV5-4 with TRBJ2-5; no firm D call. CDR1 SGHNT and CDR2 YYREEE come from the germline V gene (reference sequence). The CDR3 is made up of 13 amino acids. V dropped 0 bases and J dropped 2 bases, with 5 bases sitting between them. The CDR3 here is CASSLDWQETQYF. CDR3 nucleotides: TGTGCCAGCAGCTTGGACTGGCAAGAGACCCAGTACTTC.

This rearrangement joins TRBV28 to TRBJ1-2; 8 bases are shared with TRBD1. Trimming at V came to 6 bases and at J to 1 base, leaving 7 bases not matched to a gene. The CDR3 loop spans 15 amino acids. The germline V gene encodes CDR1 MDHEN and CDR2 SYDVKM. In DNA, the CDR3 is TGTGCCAGCAGGTCCGGGACAGGTTTTAACTATGGCTACACCTTC. Encoded protein: CASRSGTGFNYGYTF.

V gene TRBV10-3 combines with J gene TRBJ2-2; D is ambiguous. The V gene lost 2 bases and the J gene lost 3 bases, with 7 bases spanning the gap. The CDR3 is made up of 14 amino acids. The germline gives CDR1 ENHRY, CDR2 SYGVKD. The CDR3 bases are TGTGCCATCAGTGAGCAGCCCTACACCGGGGAGCTGTTTTTT. It yields the protein CAISEQPYTGELFF.

The V gene is TRBV3-1 (or the pseudogene TRBV3-2), the J gene TRBJ1-2; 8 nucleotides match TRBD1. Germline assignment: CDR1 LGHDT and CDR2 YNNKEL (reference sequence). The CDR3 covers 15 residues. V gave up 1 base and J gave up 8 bases; unmatched junction bases: 9. The CDR3 protein is CASSQAGQGGVGYTF. The CDR3 DNA is TGTGCCAGCAGCCAAGCTGGACAGGGTGGGGTCGGCTACACCTTC.

The chain employs TRBV19 and TRBJ1-1; possibly TRBD1 for D (6 bases). Trimming pared 9 bases from V and 6 bases from J, leaving 14 bases between. The CDR3 spans 12 residues. Looked up from germline, CDR1 is LNHDA and CDR2 is SQIVND (reference sequence). In nucleotides, the CDR3 is TGTGCCAGCGTAACAGGGTACGCTGAAGCTTTCTTT. Protein sequence: CASVTGYAEAFF.